This TCR beta chain was identified in a study of blood T cell repertoires in COVID-19 (dated by TCRdb to the early 2020s). About the investigation overall: The collaborator samples originated in the United States, Italy and Spain and spanned the acute and convalescent phases of COVID-19. A freely available public database, intended as a resource for researchers studying the immune response to SARS-CoV-2, is where the repertoires were released. The samples were drawn from the first 160 participants of the ongoing ImmuneRACE study and from 1,254 subjects provided by 6 global collaborators. A de-identified subject ID, COVID-19 status, age in years and sex were almost always included in the sample metadata. The prospective study material was composed of cDNA or gDNA derived from T cells, B-cell-depleted T cells, or PBMCs. HLA class I and class II types, where available, came from metadata supplied by the sample provider rather than from assay-based typing. Subjects who had been exposed to COVID-19, were actively infected with it, or had recovered from it provided the deeply sampled blood TCRbeta repertoires that made up the dataset. Beyond this particular receptor, the publication reports: How much clinical and demographic metadata was included differed by source and by participant, and the metadata was provided uncurated.

One collaborating source in Seattle enrolled patients during active infection and followed them longitudinally through the course of disease. The collaborating institutions used their own protocols to collect whole blood in K2EDTA tubes. For TCRbeta analysis, collaborators shipped samples as frozen whole blood, isolated PBMCs, or DNA extracted from either of those sample types. As encoded in the germline V gene (reference sequence), CDR1 is GTSNPN while CDR2 is SVGIG. The CDR3 covers 14 residues, taking in both the cysteine and the phenylalanine. Left in the record is the CDR3 DNA by itself, 42 bases read in frame from the first base. The V and J ends are trimmed by 2 bases and 6 bases, leaving 14 bases between them. The immunoSEQ Assay, a bias-controlled multiplex PCR, was used to amplify TCRbeta CDR3 regions from genomic DNA. Concerning the study's data processing: Nucleated cell counts per sample were estimated from amplification of reference gene primers within the assay. To quantify the absolute abundance of each unique TCRbeta CDR3 rearrangement, sequence reads were collapsed and filtered. Productive Simpson clonality was computed per sample as the square root of Simpson's diversity index over productive rearrangements. Imported from immuneACCESS, the table was reduced by TCRdb to in-frame sequences with V and J called. These copies leave out some clones; in studies compared against another copy, an unresolved V gene accounts for under half, and the cause of the remainder is not known. The V and J calls and clone size were taken over from that table, and D and trimming were inferred from the DNA. In all, the sample holds tens of thousands of clones, and 82% of those were seen once. Clones ranked in the top ten supply around a tenth of the sample.

Concerning this clone itself: Its antigen is unknown. Per-base quality was not reported, and no clone a single base away is much larger than it.

The sequence came from a man older than 75 with COVID-19, enrolled during active disease. Sequenced sample: peripheral blood. The rearrangement joined TRBV30 to TRBJ1-5, with the identity of the D gene unclear. In nucleotide form, the sequence is TGTGCCTGGAGTCTTAACGGGAGGGCTCAGCCCCAGCATTTT. It translates to CAWSLNGRAQPQHF. Reference TRBV30 and TRBJ1-5 genes cover what lies past the CDR3, so the full variable domain is SQTIHQWPATLVQPVGSPLSLECTVEGTSNPNLYWYRQAAGRGLQLLFYSVGIGQISSEVPQNLSASRPQDRQFILSSKKLLLSDSGFYLCAWSLNGRAQPQHFGDGTRLSIL.